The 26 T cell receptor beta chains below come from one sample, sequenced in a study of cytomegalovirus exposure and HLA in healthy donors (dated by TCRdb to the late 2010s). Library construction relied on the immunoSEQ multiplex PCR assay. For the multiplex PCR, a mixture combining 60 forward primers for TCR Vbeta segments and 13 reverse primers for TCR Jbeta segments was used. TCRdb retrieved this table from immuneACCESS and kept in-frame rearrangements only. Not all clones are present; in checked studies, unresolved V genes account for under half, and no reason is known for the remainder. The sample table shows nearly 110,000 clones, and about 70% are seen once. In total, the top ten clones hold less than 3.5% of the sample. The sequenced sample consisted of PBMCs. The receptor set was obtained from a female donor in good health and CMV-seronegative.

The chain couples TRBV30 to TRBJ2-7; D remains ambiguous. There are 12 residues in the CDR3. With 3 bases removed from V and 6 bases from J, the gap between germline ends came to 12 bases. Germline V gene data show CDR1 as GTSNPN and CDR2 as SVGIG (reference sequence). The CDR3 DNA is TGTGCCTGGAGCTCCCGGGTCGGCGAGCAGTACTTC. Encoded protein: CAWSSRVGEQYF.

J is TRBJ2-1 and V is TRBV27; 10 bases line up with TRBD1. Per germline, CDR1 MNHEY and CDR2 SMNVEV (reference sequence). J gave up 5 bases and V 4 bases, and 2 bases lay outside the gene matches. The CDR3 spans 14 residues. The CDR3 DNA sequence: TGTGCCAGCAGTTGGGGGACAGGGGACAATGAGCAGTTCTTC. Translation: CASSWGTGDNEQFF.

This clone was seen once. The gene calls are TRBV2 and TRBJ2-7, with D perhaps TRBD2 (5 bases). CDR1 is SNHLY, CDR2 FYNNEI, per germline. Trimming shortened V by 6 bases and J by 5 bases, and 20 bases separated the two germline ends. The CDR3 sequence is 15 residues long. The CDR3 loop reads CASRATDFAGNEQYF. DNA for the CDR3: TGTGCCAGCAGGGCCACGGACTTCGCTGGAAACGAGCAGTACTTC.

CDR3: CASSEVGGQGGDEQYF. CDR3 nucleotides: TGTGCCAGCAGTGAAGTGGGGGGACAGGGCGGCGACGAGCAGTACTTC. This sequence joins TRBV2 and TRBJ2-7; 9 positions agree with TRBD1. Unmatched junction bases numbered 9, after V lost 1 base and J lost 5 bases. The germline V gene has CDR1 SNHLY and CDR2 FYNNEI. The CDR3 has 16 amino acids.

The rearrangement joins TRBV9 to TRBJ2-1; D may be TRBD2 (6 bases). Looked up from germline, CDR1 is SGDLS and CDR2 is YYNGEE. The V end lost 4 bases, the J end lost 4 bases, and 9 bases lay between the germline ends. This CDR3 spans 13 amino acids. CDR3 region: CASSLGTYNEQFF. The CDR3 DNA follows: TGTGCCAGCAGCCTAGGGACTTACAATGAGCAGTTCTTC.

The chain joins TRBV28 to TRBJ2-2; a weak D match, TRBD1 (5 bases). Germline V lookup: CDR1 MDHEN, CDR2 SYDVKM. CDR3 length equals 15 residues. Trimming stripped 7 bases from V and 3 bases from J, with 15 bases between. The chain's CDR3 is CASTLDRTDTGELFF. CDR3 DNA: TGTGCCAGCACCCTCGACAGAACAGACACCGGGGAGCTGTTTTTT.

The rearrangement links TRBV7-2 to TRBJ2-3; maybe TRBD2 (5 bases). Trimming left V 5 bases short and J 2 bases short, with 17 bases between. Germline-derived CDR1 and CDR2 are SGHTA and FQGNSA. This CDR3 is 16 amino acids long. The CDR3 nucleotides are TGTGCCAGCAGCCCAGACGTTACGGGATACACAGATACGCAGTATTTT. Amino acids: CASSPDVTGYTDTQYF.

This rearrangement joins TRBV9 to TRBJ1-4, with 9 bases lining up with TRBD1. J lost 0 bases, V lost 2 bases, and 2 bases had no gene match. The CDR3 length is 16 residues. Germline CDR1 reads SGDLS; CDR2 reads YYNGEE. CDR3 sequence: CASSVGTGSTNEKLFF. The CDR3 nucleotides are TGTGCCAGCAGCGTTGGGACAGGGTCAACTAATGAAAAACTGTTTTTT.

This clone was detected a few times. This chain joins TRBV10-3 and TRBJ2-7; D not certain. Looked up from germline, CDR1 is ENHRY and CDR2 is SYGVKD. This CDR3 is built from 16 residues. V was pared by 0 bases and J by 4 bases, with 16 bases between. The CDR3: CAISESSDRTTYEQYF. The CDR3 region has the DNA TGTGCCATCAGTGAGTCGAGCGACCGAACGACTTACGAGCAGTACTTC.

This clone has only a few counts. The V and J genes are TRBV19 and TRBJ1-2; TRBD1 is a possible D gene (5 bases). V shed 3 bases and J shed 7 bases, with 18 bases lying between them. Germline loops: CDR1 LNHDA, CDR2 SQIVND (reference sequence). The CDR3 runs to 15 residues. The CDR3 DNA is TGTGCCAGTAGTATTGTGGGACTGACTTGGCGTGGCTACACCTTC. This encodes CASSIVGLTWRGYTF.

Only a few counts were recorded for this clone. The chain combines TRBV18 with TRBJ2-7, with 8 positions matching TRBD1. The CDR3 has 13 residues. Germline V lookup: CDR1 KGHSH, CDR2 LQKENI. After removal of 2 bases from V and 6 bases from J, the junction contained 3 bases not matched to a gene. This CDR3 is CASSPTTGAEQYF. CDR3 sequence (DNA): TGTGCCAGCTCACCAACGACAGGGGCCGAGCAGTACTTC.

In nucleotides, the CDR3 is TGTGCCAGCAGCTGGACAGGGAACGGCGAGCAGTACTTC. Residues: CASSWTGNGEQYF. V gene TRBV7-2 combines with J gene TRBJ2-5; 8 bases align to TRBD1. The J call is uncertain, as TRBJ2-7 better fits the DNA end. The CDR3 sequence is 13 residues long. Germline V gene sequence: CDR1 SGHTA, CDR2 FQGNSA.

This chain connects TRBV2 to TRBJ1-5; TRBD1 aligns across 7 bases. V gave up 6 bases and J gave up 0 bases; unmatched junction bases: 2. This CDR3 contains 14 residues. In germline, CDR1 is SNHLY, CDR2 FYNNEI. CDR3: CASSRDSSNQPQHF. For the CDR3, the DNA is TGTGCCAGCAGCCGGGACAGTAGCAATCAGCCCCAGCATTTT. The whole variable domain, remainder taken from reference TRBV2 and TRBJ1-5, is EPEVTQTPSHQVTQMGQEVILRCVPISNHLYFYWYRQILGQKVEFLVSFYNNEISEKSEIFDDQFSVERPDGSNFTLKIRSTKLEDSAMYFCASSRDSSNQPQHFGDGTRLSIL.

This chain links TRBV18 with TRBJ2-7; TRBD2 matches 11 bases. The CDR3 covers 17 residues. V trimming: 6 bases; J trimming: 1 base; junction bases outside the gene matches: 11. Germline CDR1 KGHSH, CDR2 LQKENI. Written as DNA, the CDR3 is TGTGCCAGCTCGCTTCGGACTAGCGGGCTAGTATCCTACGAGCAGTACTTC. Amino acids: CASSLRTSGLVSYEQYF.

The CDR3 coding sequence is TGTGCCTGGAGTGTTTTAGGGACTAGGGTGTACGAGCAGTACTTC. Translating gives CAWSVLGTRVYEQYF. The rearrangement links TRBV30 to TRBJ2-7, with 8 bases identical to TRBD2. The junction had 8 bases not matched to a gene; V was cut back by 0 bases and J by 4 bases. The CDR3 totals 15 residues. Germline V CDR1 and CDR2: GTSNPN, SVGIG (reference sequence).

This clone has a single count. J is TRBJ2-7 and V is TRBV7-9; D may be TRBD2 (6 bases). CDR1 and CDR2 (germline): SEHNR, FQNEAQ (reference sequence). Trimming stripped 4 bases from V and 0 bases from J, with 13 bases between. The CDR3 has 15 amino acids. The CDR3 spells CASSSGTPGSYEQYF. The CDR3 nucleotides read TGTGCCAGCAGCTCAGGGACTCCCGGCTCCTACGAGCAGTACTTC.

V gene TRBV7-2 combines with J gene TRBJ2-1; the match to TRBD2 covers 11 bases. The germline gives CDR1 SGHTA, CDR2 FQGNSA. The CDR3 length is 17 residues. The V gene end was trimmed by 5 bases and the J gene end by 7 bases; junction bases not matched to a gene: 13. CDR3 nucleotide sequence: TGTGCCAGCAGCCTCCCGACCGGGACTAGCGGTACAAATGAGCAGTTCTTC. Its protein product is CASSLPTGTSGTNEQFF.

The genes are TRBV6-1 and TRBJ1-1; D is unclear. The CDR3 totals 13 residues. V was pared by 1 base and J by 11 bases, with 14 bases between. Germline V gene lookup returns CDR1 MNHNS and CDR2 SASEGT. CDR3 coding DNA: TGTGCCAGCAGTGAAGGGCTCGCCGCGGGGGCTTTCTTT. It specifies CASSEGLAAGAFF.

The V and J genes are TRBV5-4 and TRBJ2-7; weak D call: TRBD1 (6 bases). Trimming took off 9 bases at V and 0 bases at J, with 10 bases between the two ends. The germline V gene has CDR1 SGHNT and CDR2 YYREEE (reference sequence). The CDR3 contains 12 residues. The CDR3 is CATSDSSYEQYF. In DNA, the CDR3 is TGTGCCACCTCGGACAGCTCCTACGAGCAGTACTTC.

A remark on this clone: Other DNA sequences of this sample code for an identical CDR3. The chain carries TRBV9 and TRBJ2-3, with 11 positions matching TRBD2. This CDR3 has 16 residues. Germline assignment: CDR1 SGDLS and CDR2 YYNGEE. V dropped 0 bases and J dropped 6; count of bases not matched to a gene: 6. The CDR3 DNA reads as TGTGCCAGCAGCGTAGAGGCTAGCGGGAGGTGGGATACGCAGTATTTT. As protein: CASSVEASGRWDTQYF.

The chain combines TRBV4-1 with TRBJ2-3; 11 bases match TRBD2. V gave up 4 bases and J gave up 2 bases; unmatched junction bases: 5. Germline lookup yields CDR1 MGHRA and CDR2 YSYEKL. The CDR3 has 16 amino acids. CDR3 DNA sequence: TGCGCCAGCAGCCCCGGGACTAGCGGTTTCACAGATACGCAGTATTTT. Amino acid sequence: CASSPGTSGFTDTQYF.

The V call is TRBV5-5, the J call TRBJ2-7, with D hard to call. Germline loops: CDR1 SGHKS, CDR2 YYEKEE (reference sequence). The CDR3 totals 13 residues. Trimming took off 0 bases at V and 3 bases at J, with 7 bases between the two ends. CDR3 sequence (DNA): TGTGCCAGCAGCTTGGGTACTCACTACGAGCAGTACTTC. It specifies CASSLGTHYEQYF.

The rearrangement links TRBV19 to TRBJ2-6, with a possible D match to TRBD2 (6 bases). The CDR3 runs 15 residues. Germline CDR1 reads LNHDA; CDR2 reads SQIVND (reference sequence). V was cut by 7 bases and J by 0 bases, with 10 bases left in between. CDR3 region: CASTRGSSGANVLTF. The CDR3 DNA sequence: TGTGCCAGTACCCGGGGGTCCTCTGGGGCCAACGTCCTGACTTTC. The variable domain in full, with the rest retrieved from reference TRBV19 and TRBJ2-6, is DGGITQSPKYLFRKEGQNVTLSCEQNLNHDAMYWYRQDPGQGLRLIYYSQIVNDFQKGDIAEGYSVSREKKESFPLTVTSAQKNPTAFYLCASTRGSSGANVLTFGAGSRLTVL.

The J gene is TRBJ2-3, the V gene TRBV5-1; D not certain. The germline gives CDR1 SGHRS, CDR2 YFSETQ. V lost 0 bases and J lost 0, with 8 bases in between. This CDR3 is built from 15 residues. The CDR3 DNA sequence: TGCGCCAGCAGCTTGGGAAGCCTTAGCACAGATACGCAGTATTTT. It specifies CASSLGSLSTDTQYF.

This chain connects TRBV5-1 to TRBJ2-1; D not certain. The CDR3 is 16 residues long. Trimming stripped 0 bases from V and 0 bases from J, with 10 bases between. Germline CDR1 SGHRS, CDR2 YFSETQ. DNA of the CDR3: TGCGCCAGCAGCTTGGACACCCGGAGCTCCTACAATGAGCAGTTCTTC. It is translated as CASSLDTRSSYNEQFF.

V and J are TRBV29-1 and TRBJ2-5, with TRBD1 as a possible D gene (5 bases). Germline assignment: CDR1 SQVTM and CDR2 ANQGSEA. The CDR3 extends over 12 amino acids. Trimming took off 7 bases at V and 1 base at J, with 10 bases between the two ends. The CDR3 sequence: CSAGQGQETQYF. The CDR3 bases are TGCAGCGCAGGCCAGGGCCAAGAGACCCAGTACTTC.